What follows is one T cell receptor (beta chain) and its context. V trimming: 1 base; J trimming: 15 bases; junction bases outside the gene matches: 13. This CDR3 comprises 16 residues. Germline CDR1 reads MGHRA; CDR2 reads YSYEKL. The data belong to a study of blood T cell repertoires in COVID-19. Overall study context: Whether acute or convalescent, the COVID-19 samples came from the United States, Italy and Spain. From T cells, B-cell-depleted T cells, or PBMCs came the material, which was cDNA or gDNA.

Source study methods: How many nucleated cells were present was estimated from reference gene primer amplification. TCRdb keeps only in-frame clones here, not all; method: immunoSEQ multiplex PCR. For V, J and clone size, that table is used; D and trimming come from the DNA. This sample has 150,000 to 200,000 clones; 80% to 85% occur once, and the top ten carry 9.5% to 13%. The chain recombines TRBV4-1 with TRBJ2-1, with 12 bases lining up with TRBD2. The material sequenced was peripheral blood. This sequence was found in a man aged 65 to 85 with active or convalescent COVID-19. CDR3 residues: CASSQVPNTSGRLRFF. CDR3 nucleotides: TGCGCCAGCAGCCAAGTTCCAAATACTAGCGGGAGGTTAAGGTTCTTC.